The sequence of this TCR beta chain was determined in a study of blood T cells in healthy people across ages. Study context: Capture via template switching afforded approximately one barcoded beta molecule per two T cells. Study observations and caveats: While age rose, TCR beta diversity per million T cells dropped in a roughly linear way. Total diversity from one million sequenced T cells was likely underestimated.

This clonotype was seen repeatedly, ten times or more. Its specificity is not known. Primers used in a second PCR of roughly 6 to 11 cycles were a sample-barcoded 5' primer and a J-beta primer mix. From the 5' RACE reads, TCRdb called clonotypes with MiXCR, one entry per CDR3 protein. This repertoire shows 650,000 to 1,000,000 distinct CDR3 sequences, about 42% found once; its top ten account for 15% to 20%. With 0 bases removed from V and 3 bases from J, the gap between germline ends came to 14 bases. Germline values: CDR1 SGHRS, CDR2 YFSETQ. This CDR3 has 16 amino acids. Sequencing was done on a sample of blood. The clonotype comes from an elderly man in good health. This rearrangement joins TRBV5-1 to TRBJ2-3; D is uncertain. CDR3 sequence reads: CASSLVNPAQTDTQYF. In nucleotides, the CDR3 is TGCGCCAGCAGCTTGGTTAATCCGGCGCAAACAGATACGCAGTATTTT.